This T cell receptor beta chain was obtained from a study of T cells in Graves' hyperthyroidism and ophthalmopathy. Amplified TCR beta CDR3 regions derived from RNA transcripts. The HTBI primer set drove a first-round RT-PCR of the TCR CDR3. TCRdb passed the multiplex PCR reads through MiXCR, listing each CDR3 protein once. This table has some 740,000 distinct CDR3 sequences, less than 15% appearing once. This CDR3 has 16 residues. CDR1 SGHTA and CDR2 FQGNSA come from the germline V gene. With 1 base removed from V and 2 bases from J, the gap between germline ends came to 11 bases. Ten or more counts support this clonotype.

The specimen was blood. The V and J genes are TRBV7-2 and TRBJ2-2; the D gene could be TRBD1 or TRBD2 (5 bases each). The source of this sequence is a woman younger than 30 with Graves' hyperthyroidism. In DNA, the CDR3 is TGTGCCAGCAGCTTAGTTGGGACGTTCAACACCGGGGAGCTGTTTTTT. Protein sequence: CASSLVGTFNTGELFF. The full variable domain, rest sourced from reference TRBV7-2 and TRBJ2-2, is GAGVSQSPSNKVTEKGKDVELRCDPISGHTALYWYRQSLGQGLEFLIYFQGNSAPDKSGLPSDRFSAERTGGSVSTLTIQRTQQEDSAVYLCASSLVGTFNTGELFFGEGSRLTVL.